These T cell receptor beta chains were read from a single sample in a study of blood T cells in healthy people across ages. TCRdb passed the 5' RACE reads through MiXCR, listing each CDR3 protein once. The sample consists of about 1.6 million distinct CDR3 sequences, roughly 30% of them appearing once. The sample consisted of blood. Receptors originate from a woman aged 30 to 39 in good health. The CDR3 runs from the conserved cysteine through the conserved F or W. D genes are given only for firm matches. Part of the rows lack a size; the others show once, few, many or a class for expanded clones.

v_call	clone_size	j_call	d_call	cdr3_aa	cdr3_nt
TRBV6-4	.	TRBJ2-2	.	CASTGPGRRTGELFF	TGTGCCAGCACCGGCCCAGGGAGGCGGACCGGGGAGCTGTTTTTT
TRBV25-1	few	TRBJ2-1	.	CASSELARDPGGDEQFF	TGTGCCAGCAGTGAATTGGCCAGGGACCCCGGGGGCGATGAGCAGTTCTTC
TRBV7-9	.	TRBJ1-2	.	CASSPPSQAANYGYTF	TGTGCCAGCAGCCCCCCATCACAGGCGGCTAACTATGGCTACACCTTC
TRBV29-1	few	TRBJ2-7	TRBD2	CSVEDRLAGVYEQYF	TGCAGCGTTGAAGATCGACTAGCGGGAGTGTACGAGCAGTACTTC
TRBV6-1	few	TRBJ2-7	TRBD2	CASSEKTSGLYEQYF	TGTGCCAGCAGTGAAAAGACTAGCGGGCTTTACGAGCAGTACTTC
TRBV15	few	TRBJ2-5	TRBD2	CATSRDHGLTGGPRETQYF	TGTGCCACCAGCAGAGATCACGGTTTGACGGGAGGGCCGCGGGAGACCCAGTACTTC
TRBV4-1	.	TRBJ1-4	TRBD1	CASSQLTGVNNEKLFF	TGCGCCAGCAGCCAACTAACAGGGGTCAATAATGAAAAACTGTTTTTT
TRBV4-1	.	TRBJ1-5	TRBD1	CASSQEWRGRNQPQHF	TGCGCCAGCAGCCAAGAATGGAGGGGGCGGAATCAGCCCCAGCATTTT
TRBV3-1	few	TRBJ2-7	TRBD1	CASSQRTGEQYF	TGTGCCAGCAGCCAACGGACAGGTGAGCAGTACTTC
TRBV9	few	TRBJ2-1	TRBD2	CASSSSTSVNNEQFF	TGTGCCAGCAGCTCCTCGACTAGCGTTAACAATGAGCAGTTCTTC
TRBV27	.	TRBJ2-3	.	CASSLGTREAGSTDTQYF	TGTGCCAGCAGTTTGGGGACGAGGGAGGCGGGTAGCACAGATACGCAGTATTTT
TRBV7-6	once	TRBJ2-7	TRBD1	CASSLSKRGQASSYEQYF	TGTGCCAGCAGCTTAAGCAAAAGGGGGCAGGCCAGCTCCTACGAGCAGTACTTC
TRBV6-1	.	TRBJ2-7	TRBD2	CASSGWGGRSYEQYF	TGTGCCAGCAGTGGGTGGGGGGGTCGTAGCTACGAGCAGTACTTC
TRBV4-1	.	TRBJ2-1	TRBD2	CASSHPWTSGKLDEQFF	TGCGCCAGCAGCCACCCTTGGACTAGCGGGAAATTGGATGAGCAGTTCTTC
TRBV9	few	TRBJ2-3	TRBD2	CASSVAGLGSHTQYF	TGTGCCAGCAGCGTAGCGGGACTAGGGTCACATACGCAGTATTTT
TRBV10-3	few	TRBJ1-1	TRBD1	CAALQGENTEAFF	TGTGCCGCCCTACAGGGGGAGAACACTGAAGCTTTCTTT
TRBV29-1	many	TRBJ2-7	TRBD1	CSVGQGKGYEQYF	TGCAGCGTTGGACAGGGGAAAGGCTACGAGCAGTACTTC
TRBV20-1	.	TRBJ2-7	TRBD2	CSARGLAGIYEQYF	TGCAGTGCTAGAGGACTAGCGGGCATCTACGAGCAGTACTTC
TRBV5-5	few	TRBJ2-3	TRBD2	CASSSGLAGYNEQYF	TGTGCCAGCAGCTCTGGACTAGCGGGGTACAATGAGCAGTATTTT
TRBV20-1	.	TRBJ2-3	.	CSAQGTGDTQYF	TGCAGTGCACAAGGGACGGGGGATACGCAGTATTTT
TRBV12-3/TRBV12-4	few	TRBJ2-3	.	CASSLNVHSHTDTQYF	TGTGCCAGCAGTTTAAACGTACACTCACACACAGATACGCAGTATTTT
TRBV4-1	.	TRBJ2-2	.	CASSHLTGELFF	TGCGCCAGCAGCCATTTAACCGGGGAGCTGTTTTTT
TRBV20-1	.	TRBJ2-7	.	CSTHSSGTGSYEQYF	TGCAGTACCCACTCTAGCGGGACAGGCTCCTACGAGCAGTACTTC
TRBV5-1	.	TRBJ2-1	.	CASSLDSRNEQFF	TGCGCCAGCAGCCTTGACAGCCGCAATGAGCAGTTCTTC
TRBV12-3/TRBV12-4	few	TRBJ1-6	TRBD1	CASSFSDRGNSPLHF	TGTGCCAGCAGTTTTAGCGACAGGGGGAATTCACCCCTCCACTTT
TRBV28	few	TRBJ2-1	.	CASSFGAQGNNEQFF	TGTGCCAGCAGTTTCGGAGCCCAGGGGAACAATGAGCAGTTCTTC
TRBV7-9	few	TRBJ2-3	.	CAGQRAGVTSGTDTQYF	TGTGCCGGCCAAAGGGCAGGGGTAACCTCTGGCACAGATACGCAGTATTTT
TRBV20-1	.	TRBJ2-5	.	CSARGGLSQETQYF	TGCAGTGCTAGGGGAGGACTGAGCCAAGAGACCCAGTACTTC
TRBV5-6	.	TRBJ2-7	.	CASSPGHATYEQYF	TGTGCCAGCAGCCCGGGACACGCGACCTACGAGCAGTACTTC
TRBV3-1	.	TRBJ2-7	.	CASSPPSGNEQYF	TGTGCCAGCAGCCCACCTTCTGGCAACGAGCAGTACTTC